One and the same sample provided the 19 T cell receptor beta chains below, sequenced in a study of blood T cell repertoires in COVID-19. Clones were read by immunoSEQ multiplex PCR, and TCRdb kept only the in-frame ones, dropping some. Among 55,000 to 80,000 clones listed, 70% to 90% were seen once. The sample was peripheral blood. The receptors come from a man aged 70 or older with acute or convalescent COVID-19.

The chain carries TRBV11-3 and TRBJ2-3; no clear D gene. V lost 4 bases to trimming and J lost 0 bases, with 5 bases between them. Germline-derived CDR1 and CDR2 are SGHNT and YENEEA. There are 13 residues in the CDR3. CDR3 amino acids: CASSYTSTDTQYF. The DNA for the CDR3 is TGTGCCAGCAGCTATACTAGCACAGATACGCAGTATTTT.

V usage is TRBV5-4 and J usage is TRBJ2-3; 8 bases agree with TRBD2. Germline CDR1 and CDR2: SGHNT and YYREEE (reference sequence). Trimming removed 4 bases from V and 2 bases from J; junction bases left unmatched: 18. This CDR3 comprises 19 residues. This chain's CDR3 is CASSPPLAPGGGNTDTQYF. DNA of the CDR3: TGTGCCAGCAGCCCCCCACTTGCCCCAGGCGGGGGGAACACAGATACGCAGTATTTT.

The CDR3 bases are TGTGCCAGCAGTAACAGGGTCGTCTATGGCTACACCTTC. As protein: CASSNRVVYGYTF. The chain uses TRBV6-6 and TRBJ1-2; D possibly corresponds to TRBD1 (6 bases). V was pared by 5 bases and J by 4 bases, with 11 bases between. The CDR3 consists of 13 residues. CDR1 MNHNY and CDR2 SVGAGI come from the germline V gene (reference sequence).

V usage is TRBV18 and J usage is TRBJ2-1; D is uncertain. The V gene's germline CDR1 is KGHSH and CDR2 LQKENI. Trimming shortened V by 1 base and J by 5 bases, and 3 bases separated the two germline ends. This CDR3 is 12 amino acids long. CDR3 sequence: CASSPLDNEQFF. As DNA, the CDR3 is TGTGCCAGCTCACCACTAGACAATGAGCAGTTCTTC.

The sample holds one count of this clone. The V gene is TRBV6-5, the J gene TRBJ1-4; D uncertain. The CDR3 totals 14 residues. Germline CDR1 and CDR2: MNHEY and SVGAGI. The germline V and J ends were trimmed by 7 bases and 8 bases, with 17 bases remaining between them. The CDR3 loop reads CASKTPPGGEKLFF. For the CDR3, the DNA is TGTGCCAGCAAAACCCCCCCCGGAGGGGAAAAACTGTTTTTT.

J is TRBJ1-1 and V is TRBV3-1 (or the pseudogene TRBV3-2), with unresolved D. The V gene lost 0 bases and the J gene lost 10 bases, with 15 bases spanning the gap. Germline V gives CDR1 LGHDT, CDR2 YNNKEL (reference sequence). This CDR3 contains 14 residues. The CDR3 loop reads CASSQDISTARAFF. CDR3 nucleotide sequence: TGTGCCAGCAGCCAAGATATCAGCACAGCCCGAGCTTTCTTT.

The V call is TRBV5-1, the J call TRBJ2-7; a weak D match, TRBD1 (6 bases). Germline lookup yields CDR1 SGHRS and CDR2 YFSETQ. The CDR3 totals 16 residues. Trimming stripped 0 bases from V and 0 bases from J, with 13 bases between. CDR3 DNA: TGCGCCAGCAGCTTGGCCTATAGGGGGAGCTCCTACGAGCAGTACTTC. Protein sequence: CASSLAYRGSSYEQYF.

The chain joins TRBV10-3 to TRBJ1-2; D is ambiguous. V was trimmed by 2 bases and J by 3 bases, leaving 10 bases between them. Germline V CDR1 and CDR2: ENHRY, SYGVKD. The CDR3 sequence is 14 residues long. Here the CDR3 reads CAISESAGDYGYTF. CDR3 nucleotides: TGTGCCATCAGTGAGAGTGCCGGTGACTATGGCTACACCTTC.

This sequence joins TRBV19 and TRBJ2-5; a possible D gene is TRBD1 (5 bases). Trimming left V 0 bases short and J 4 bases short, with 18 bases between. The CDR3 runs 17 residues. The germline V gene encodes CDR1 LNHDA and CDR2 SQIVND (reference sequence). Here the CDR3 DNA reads TGTGCCAGTAGTATAGATCTTGGCAGCCAGGGTGGAGAGACCCAGTACTTC. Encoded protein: CASSIDLGSQGGETQYF. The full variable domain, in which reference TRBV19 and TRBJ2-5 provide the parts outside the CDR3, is DGGITQSPKYLFRKEGQNVTLSCEQNLNHDAMYWYRQDPGQGLRLIYYSQIVNDFQKGDIAEGYSVSREKKESFPLTVTSAQKNPTAFYLCASSIDLGSQGGETQYFGPGTRLLVL.

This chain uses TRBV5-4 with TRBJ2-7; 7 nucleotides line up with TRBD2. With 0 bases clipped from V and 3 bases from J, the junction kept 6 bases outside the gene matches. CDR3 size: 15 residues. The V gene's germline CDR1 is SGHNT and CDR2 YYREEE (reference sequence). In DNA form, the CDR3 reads TGTGCCAGCAGCTTGGAGACTAGCCTCAGCTACGAGCAGTACTTC. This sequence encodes CASSLETSLSYEQYF.

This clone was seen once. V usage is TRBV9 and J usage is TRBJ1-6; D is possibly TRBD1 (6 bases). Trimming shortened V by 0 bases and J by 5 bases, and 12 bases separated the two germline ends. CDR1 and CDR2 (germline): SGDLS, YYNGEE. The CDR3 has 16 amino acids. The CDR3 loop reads CASSVDGRGDNSPLHF. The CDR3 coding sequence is TGTGCCAGCAGCGTAGATGGCAGGGGCGATAATTCACCCCTCCACTTT.

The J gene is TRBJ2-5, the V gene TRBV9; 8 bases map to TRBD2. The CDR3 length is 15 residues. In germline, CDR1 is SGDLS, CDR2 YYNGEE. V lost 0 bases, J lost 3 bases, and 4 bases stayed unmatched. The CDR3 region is CASSVDPGGKETQYF. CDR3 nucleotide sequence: TGTGCCAGCAGCGTAGACCCGGGGGGGAAAGAGACCCAGTACTTC.

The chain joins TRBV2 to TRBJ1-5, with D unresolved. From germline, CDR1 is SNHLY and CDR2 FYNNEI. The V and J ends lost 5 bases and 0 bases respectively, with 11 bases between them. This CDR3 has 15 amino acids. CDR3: CASSQTEDSNQPQHF. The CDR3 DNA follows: TGTGCCAGCAGTCAGACGGAGGATAGCAATCAGCCCCAGCATTTT.

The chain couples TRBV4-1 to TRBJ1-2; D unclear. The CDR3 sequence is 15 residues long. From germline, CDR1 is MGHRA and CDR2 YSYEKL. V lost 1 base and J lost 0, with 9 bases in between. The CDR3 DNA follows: TGCGCCAGCAGCCAAGGGAGGGTATCTAACTATGGCTACACCTTC. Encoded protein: CASSQGRVSNYGYTF.

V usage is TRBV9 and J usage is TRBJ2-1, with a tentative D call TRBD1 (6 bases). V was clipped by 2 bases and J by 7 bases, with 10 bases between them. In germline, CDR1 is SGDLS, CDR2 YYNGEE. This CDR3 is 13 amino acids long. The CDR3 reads CASSVQGLNEQFF. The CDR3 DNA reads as TGTGCCAGCAGCGTTCAGGGGTTGAATGAGCAGTTCTTC.

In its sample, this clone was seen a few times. Here the CDR3 DNA reads TGCGCCAGCAGCCAAAGCGGCTACACAGATACGCAGTATTTT. Translated: CASSQSGYTDTQYF. V is TRBV4-1 and J is TRBJ2-3; maybe TRBD2 (5 bases). This CDR3 spans 14 amino acids. Germline V gene lookup returns CDR1 MGHRA and CDR2 YSYEKL. V dropped 2 bases and J dropped 2 bases, with 8 bases sitting between them.

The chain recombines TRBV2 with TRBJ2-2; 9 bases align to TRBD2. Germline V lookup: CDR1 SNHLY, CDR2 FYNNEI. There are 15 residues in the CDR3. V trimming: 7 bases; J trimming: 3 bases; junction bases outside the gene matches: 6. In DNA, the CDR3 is TGTGCCAGCAAGGGCGGGAGGGCCTACACCGGGGAGCTGTTTTTT. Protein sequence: CASKGGRAYTGELFF. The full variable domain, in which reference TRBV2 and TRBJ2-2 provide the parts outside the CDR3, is EPEVTQTPSHQVTQMGQEVILRCVPISNHLYFYWYRQILGQKVEFLVSFYNNEISEKSEIFDDQFSVERPDGSNFTLKIRSTKLEDSAMYFCASKGGRAYTGELFFGEGSRLTVL.

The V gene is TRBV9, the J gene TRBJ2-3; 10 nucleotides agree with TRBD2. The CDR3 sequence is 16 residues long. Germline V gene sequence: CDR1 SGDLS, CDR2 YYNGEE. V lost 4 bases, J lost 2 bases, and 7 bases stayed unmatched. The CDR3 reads CASSHKREGLTDTQYF. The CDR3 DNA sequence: TGTGCCAGCAGCCACAAGCGGGAGGGGCTCACAGATACGCAGTATTTT.

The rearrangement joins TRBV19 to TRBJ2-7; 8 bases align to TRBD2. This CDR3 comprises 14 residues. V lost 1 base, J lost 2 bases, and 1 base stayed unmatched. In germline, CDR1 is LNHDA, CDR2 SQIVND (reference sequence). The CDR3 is CASSIAGGPYEQYF. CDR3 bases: TGTGCCAGTAGTATAGCGGGAGGGCCCTACGAGCAGTACTTC.